One T cell receptor beta chain is described in this entry. The antigen is unknown. These data belong to a study of cytomegalovirus exposure and HLA in healthy donors. Study-wide results and limits: A later analysis appeared to link common viral pathogens to several of the most significant clusters.

J gave up 0 bases and V 0 bases, and 5 bases lay outside the gene matches. Germline V gene sequence: CDR1 SGHNT, CDR2 YYREEE (reference sequence). CDR3 length: 16 residues. Use of 60 Vbeta and 13 Jbeta primers characterized the PCR. Clones were read by immunoSEQ multiplex PCR, and TCRdb kept only the in-frame ones, dropping some. The sample includes over 150,000 clones, around 85% seen only once; the top ten take about 1.9%. This sequence joins TRBV5-4 and TRBJ2-7; 8 bases line up with TRBD1. The sample consisted of PBMCs. The receptor comes from a human donor in good health. CDR3: CASSLATTGGSYEQYF. CDR3 DNA: TGTGCCAGCAGCTTGGCCACTACAGGGGGCTCCTACGAGCAGTACTTC.